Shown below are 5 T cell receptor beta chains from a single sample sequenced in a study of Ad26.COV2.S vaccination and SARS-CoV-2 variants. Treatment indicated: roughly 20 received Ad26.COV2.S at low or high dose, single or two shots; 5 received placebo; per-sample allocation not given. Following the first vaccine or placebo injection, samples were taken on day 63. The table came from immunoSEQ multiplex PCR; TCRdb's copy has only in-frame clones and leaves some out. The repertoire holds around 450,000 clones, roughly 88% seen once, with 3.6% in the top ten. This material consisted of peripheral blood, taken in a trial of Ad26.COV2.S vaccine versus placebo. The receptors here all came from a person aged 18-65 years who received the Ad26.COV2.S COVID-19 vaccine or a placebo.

The CDR3 here is CASSPQGRASSYNEQFF. The DNA of the CDR3 is TGTGCCAGCTCACCACAAGGCAGAGCAAGCTCCTACAATGAGCAGTTCTTC. The chain has TRBV18 and TRBJ2-1, with no clear D. Trimming stripped 1 base from V and 0 bases from J, with 13 bases between. CDR1 KGHSH and CDR2 LQKENI come from the germline V gene. The CDR3 runs 17 residues.

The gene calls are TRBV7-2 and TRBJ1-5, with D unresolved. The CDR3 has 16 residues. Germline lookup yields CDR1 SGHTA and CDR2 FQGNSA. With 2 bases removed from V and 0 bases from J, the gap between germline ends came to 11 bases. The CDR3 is CASSLQALNSNQPQHF. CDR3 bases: TGTGCCAGCAGCTTACAGGCGTTGAATAGCAATCAGCCCCAGCATTTT.

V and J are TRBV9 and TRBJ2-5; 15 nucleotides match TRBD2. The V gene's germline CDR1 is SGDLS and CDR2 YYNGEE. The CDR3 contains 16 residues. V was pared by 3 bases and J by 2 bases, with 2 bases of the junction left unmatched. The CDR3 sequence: CASSAGLAGGQETQYF. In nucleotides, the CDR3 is TGTGCCAGCAGCGCGGGACTAGCGGGGGGTCAAGAGACCCAGTACTTC. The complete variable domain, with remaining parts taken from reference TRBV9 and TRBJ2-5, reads DSGVTQTPKHLITATGQRVTLRCSPRSGDLSVYWYQQSLDQGLQFLIQYYNGEERAKGNILERFSAQQFPDLHSELNLSSLELGDSALYFCASSAGLAGGQETQYFGPGTRLLVL.

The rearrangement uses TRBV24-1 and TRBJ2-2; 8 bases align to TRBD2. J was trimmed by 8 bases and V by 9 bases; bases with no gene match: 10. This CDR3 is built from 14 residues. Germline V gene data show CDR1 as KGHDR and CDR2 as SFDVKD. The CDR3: CATGPLAGSGELFF. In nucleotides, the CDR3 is TGTGCCACCGGTCCGTTAGCGGGGAGTGGGGAGCTGTTTTTT.

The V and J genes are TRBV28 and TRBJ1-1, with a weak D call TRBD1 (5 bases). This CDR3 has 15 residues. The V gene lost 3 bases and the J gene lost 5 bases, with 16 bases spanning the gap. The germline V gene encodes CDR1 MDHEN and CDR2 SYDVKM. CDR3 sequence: CASSFSAGTGTEAFF. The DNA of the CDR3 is TGTGCCAGCAGTTTTAGCGCAGGGACGGGGACTGAAGCTTTCTTT.